This T cell receptor beta chain comes out of a study of neurological immune-mediated disorders. Whole-study results and caveats: There was no clinical or MRI feature that was associated with the multiple sclerosis repertoire cluster. According to phylogenetic grouping, one related-CDR3 cluster, a possible signature, contained the repertoires of 18 of 34 multiple sclerosis patients. Expanded clones shared no identical CDR3 amino acid sequences across subjects, which suggested private TCR-beta repertoires in all groups.

This clonotype was seen repeatedly, ten times or more. The antigen remains undetermined. The team produced cDNA through 5'RACE using 10-nucleotide random UMIs. TCRdb re-called the 5' RACE reads through MiXCR, storing one row per CDR3 protein. The data contain some 60,000 distinct CDR3 sequences, 4% to 5.5% of them seen just once; the ten biggest clones take up roughly 3.2%. The V end was cut by 5 bases, the J end by 4 bases, with 17 bases between. The V gene's germline CDR1 is SGHTA and CDR2 FQGTGA. This CDR3 is 15 amino acids long. This receptor was taken from a woman aged 45-59 years with multiple sclerosis. Sequencing was carried out using PBMCs. The chain couples TRBV7-3 to TRBJ2-5; D is undetermined. The chain's CDR3 is CASSPTNTKRETQYF. The CDR3 bases are TGTGCCAGCAGCCCTACCAACACCAAGCGAGAGACCCAGTACTTC.